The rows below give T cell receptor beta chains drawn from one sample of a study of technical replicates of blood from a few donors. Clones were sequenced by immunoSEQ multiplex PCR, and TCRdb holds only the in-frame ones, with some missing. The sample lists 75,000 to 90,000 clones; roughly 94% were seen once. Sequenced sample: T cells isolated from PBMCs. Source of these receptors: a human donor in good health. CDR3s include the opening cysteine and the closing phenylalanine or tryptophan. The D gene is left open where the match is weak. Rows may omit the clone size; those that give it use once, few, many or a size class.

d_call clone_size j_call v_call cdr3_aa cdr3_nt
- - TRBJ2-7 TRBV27 CASRGATYEQYF TGTGCCAGCAGGGGGGCCACCTACGAGCAGTACTTC
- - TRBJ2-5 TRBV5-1 CASTWTGVQETQYF TGCGCCAGCACCTGGACGGGGGTCCAAGAGACCCAGTACTTC
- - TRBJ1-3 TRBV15 CATRVGGSGNTIYF TGTGCCACCAGGGTCGGCGGCTCTGGAAACACCATATATTTT
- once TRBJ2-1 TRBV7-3 CASSLNLGTGFEQFF TGTGCCAGCAGCTTAAATCTCGGAACAGGGTTTGAGCAGTTCTTC
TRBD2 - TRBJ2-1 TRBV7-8 CASSLLGPGLVRINEQFF TGTGCCAGCAGCTTACTGGGGCCGGGACTAGTTAGGATCAATGAGCAGTTCTTC
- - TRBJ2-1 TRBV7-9 CASSLVGNEQFF TGTGCCAGCAGCTTAGTCGGGAATGAGCAGTTCTTC
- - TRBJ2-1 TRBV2 CASSEWVGRNEQFF TGTGCCAGCAGTGAGTGGGTGGGGAGGAATGAGCAGTTCTTC
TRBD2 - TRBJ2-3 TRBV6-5 CASSYSAGGVDTQYF TGTGCCAGCAGTTACTCAGCGGGGGGGGTAGATACGCAGTATTTT
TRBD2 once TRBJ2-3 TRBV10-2 CATFLAGLGTDTQYF TGCGCCACCTTCTTAGCGGGACTGGGCACAGATACGCAGTATTTT
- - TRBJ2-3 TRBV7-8 CASSQVWVDTQYF TGTGCCAGCAGCCAGGTCTGGGTTGATACGCAGTATTTT
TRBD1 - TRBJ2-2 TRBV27 CASRKTPDRGTTGELFF TGTGCCAGCAGAAAGACCCCTGACAGGGGGACGACCGGGGAGCTGTTTTTT
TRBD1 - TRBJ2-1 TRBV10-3 CAISESGTGGGNEQFF TGTGCCATCAGTGAGTCCGGGACAGGGGGTGGCAATGAGCAGTTCTTC
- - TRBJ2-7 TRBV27 CASSLLRGPHEQYF TGTGCCAGCAGTTTACTTAGAGGTCCCCACGAGCAGTACTTC
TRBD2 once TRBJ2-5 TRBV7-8 CATSGLAGQETQYF TGTGCCACATCTGGACTAGCGGGTCAGGAGACCCAGTACTTC
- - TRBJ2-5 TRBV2 CASRDDRNQETQYF TGTGCCAGCAGAGACGACAGGAATCAGGAGACCCAGTACTTC
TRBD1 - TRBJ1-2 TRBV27 CASSPGTVYGYTF TGTGCCAGCAGCCCCGGGACAGTTTATGGCTACACCTTC
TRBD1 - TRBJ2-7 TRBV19 CASSIKGQGLYEQYF TGTGCCAGTAGTATAAAAGGACAGGGACTCTACGAGCAGTACTTC
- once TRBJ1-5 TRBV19 CASSIPTYSNQPQHF TGTGCCAGTAGTATCCCAACATATAGCAATCAGCCCCAGCATTTT
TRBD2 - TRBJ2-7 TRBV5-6 CASSFEAGGSSYEQYF TGTGCCAGCAGCTTTGAGGCGGGAGGGAGCTCCTACGAGCAGTACTTC
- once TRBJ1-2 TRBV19 CASSAFYVGYTF TGTGCCAGTAGTGCCTTCTACGTGGGCTACACCTTC
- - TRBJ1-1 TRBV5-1 CASSSTAADTEAFF TGCGCCAGCAGCTCTACGGCGGCCGACACTGAAGCTTTCTTT
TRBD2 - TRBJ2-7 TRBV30 CAGKQGNSGTYEQYF TGTGCCGGAAAGCAAGGCAATAGCGGGACCTACGAGCAGTACTTC
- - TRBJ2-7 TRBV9 CASSTFDGSSYEQYF TGTGCCAGCAGCACTTTCGACGGGAGCTCCTACGAGCAGTACTTC
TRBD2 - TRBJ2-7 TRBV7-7 CASSLEPGLASEQYF TGTGCTAGCAGCTTAGAACCGGGACTAGCGTCCGAGCAGTACTTC
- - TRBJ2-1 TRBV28 CASSGGHSYNEQFF TGTGCCAGCAGTGGGGGACACTCCTACAATGAGCAGTTCTTC
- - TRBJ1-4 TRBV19 CASIKQTGSRGSEKLFF TGTGCCAGTATTAAGCAAACAGGCTCCCGGGGGAGTGAAAAACTGTTTTTT
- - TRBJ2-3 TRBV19 CASSFQHGSEADTQYF TGTGCCAGTAGCTTTCAACACGGGAGCGAGGCAGATACGCAGTATTTT
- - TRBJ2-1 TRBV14 CASSQTTSYNEQFF TGTGCCAGCAGCCAAACCACTTCCTACAATGAGCAGTTCTTC
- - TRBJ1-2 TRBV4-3 CASSQDQGPPDGYTF TGCGCCAGCAGCCAAGATCAGGGCCCCCCCGATGGCTACACCTTC
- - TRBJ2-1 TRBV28 CASILTGVYNEQFF TGTGCCAGCATTCTGACAGGAGTTTACAATGAGCAGTTCTTC
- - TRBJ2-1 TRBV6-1 CASSGGSYYYNEQFF TGTGCCAGCAGTGGTGGGAGTTATTACTACAATGAGCAGTTCTTC
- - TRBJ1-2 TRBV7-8 CASSLDSANYGYTF TGTGCCAGCAGCTTGGACAGTGCTAACTATGGCTACACCTTC
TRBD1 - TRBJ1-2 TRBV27 CASSSQDRDGYTF TGTGCCAGCAGTTCACAGGACAGGGATGGCTACACCTTC
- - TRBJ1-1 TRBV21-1 CASSKAGTGVLNTEAFF TGTGCCAGCAGCAAAGCGGGGACAGGGGTACTGAACACTGAAGCTTTCTTT
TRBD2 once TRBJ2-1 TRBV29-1 CSAEQRRTNRGGEQFF TGCAGCGCCGAACAAAGGAGGACTAACCGGGGGGGTGAGCAGTTCTTC
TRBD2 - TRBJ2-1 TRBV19 CASSIWLAGESYNEQFF TGTGCCAGTAGTATATGGCTAGCGGGAGAATCCTACAATGAGCAGTTCTTC
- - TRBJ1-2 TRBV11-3 CASSAGGVYGYTF TGTGCCAGCAGCGCAGGCGGGGTCTATGGCTACACCTTC
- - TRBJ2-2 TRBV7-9 CASSSAGQVDTGELFF TGTGCCAGCAGCTCAGCGGGACAGGTCGACACCGGGGAGCTGTTTTTT
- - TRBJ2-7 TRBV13 CASSLGPANEQYF TGTGCCAGCAGCTTAGGACCAGCGAACGAGCAGTACTTC
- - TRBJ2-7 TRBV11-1 CASSLPGDEQYF TGTGCCAGCAGCCTTCCGGGAGACGAGCAGTACTTC
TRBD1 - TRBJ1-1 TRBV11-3 CASSRGTANTEAFF TGTGCCAGCAGCAGAGGGACAGCGAACACTGAAGCTTTCTTT
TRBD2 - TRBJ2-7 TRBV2 CASSLADFYEQYF TGTGCCAGCAGTCTAGCGGATTTCTACGAGCAGTACTTC
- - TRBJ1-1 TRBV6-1 CASGGDRELVGAFF TGTGCCAGCGGGGGCGACAGAGAACTCGTGGGAGCTTTCTTT
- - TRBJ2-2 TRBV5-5 CASSPRLEGELFF TGTGCCAGCAGCCCCCGACTAGAGGGGGAGCTGTTTTTT
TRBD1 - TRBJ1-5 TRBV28 CASSKDRALSNQPQHF TGTGCCAGCAGCAAAGACAGGGCCCTTAGCAATCAGCCCCAGCATTTT
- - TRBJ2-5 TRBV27 CASSLSYRELQETQYF TGTGCCAGCAGTTTATCGTACAGGGAACTCCAAGAGACCCAGTACTTC